This TCR beta chain was sequenced during a study of T cell responses to AZD1222 COVID-19 vaccine (dated by TCRdb to the early 2020s). Looking at the study overall: A total of 230 to 250 trial participants underwent TCR sequencing, of whom more than 200 had received two doses of AZD1222 and roughly 26 had received two doses of the MenACWY control vaccine. Trial participants were enrolled by age into subgroups of 18-55, 56-69 and 70-plus years, and 148, 28 and 57 TCR-sequenced participants, respectively, were included in these subgroups.

Broad study findings and their caveats: Because no samples from the day 14 peak response were available, repertoires could be characterized only after the peak T cell response. After two AZD1222 doses, spike-specific TCR breadth and depth were significantly higher than at day 0 and than in MenACWY recipients. Conclusions about previously exposed vaccinees are limited because only five to seven AZD1222 recipients were SARS-CoV-2 seropositive at baseline. The vaccine-associated CD4 TCRs covered the entire spike protein, and the dominant responses fell in regions 160-218 and 743-854. Participants were mostly white British and included more females than males, and it was suggested by the authors that clonal diversity may have been underestimated. Reportedly, close to half of the unique spike-specific TCRs recognized epitopes lying outside the regions that are mutated in the B.1.351 and B.1.1.7 variants. In the small 56-69-year group, the increase in depth fell short of significance, most likely because of low power.

The CDR3 holds 15 amino acids from the cysteine to the phenylalanine. Solely the CDR3 DNA is kept, with 45 bases framed from the first base. The germline V end is reduced by 6 bases and the J end by 5 bases; junction bases left unmatched: 10. The germline V gene (reference sequence) supplies CDR1 LNHDA and CDR2 SQIVND. The CDR3 regions of human TCRbeta chains were analyzed by immunosequencing. On the study's bioinformatics: TCRs in the repertoires were matched against a reference library of SARS-CoV-2-specific TCRs that had been generated with the MIRA antigen-specificity platform. Breadth was defined as the fraction of unique TCRs that were SARS-CoV-2-associated. Depth was defined as the fraction of total T cells that were SARS-CoV-2-associated. Using the MIRA data, each spike-specific TCR was assigned both to the spike region to which the TCR was reactive and to a CD4 or CD8 class. Log10-transformed breadth and depth values were compared by one-way ANOVA with Sidak's multiple comparisons tests. The table comes from immuneACCESS by way of TCRdb, which keeps in-frame sequences with V and J called. Part of the clones is missing from these tables; in studies checked, under half for an unresolved V gene and the rest for unknown reasons. That table is the source of V, J and clone size, and D and trimming were worked out from the DNA. The sample profile shows 130,000 or so clones; 90% of them were found once. 4% to 4.5% of the sample belongs to the ten largest clones.

Notes on this clone: What this receptor recognizes is not known. No quality values exist for individual bases; no much larger clone is one base distant.

The label giving this sample's time point can be read as: about 28 days (+/-7) after the second vaccine dose. Sample treatment or condition, as interpreted from the label and publication: meningococcal conjugate vaccine given as trial control. Vaccinee samples were obtained from the UK trials COV001 and COV002, which included a single-blind randomized controlled phase 2/3 trial of AZD1222 (ChAdOx1 nCoV-19) in healthy adults. For TCRbeta chain sequencing, PBMC samples from trial participants were taken at day 0 and at day 28 after the second dose. The material was peripheral blood, obtained 28 days after the second dose of the MenACWY control vaccine. The receptor comes from an adult who received the MenACWY meningococcal vaccine as a control. The chain joins TRBV19 to TRBJ2-3, with 8 junctional bases fitting TRBD1. The DNA reads TGTGCCAGTAGGGGCGGACAGGGAGAGGGAGATACGCAGTATTTT. This gives the protein CASRGGQGEGDTQYF.